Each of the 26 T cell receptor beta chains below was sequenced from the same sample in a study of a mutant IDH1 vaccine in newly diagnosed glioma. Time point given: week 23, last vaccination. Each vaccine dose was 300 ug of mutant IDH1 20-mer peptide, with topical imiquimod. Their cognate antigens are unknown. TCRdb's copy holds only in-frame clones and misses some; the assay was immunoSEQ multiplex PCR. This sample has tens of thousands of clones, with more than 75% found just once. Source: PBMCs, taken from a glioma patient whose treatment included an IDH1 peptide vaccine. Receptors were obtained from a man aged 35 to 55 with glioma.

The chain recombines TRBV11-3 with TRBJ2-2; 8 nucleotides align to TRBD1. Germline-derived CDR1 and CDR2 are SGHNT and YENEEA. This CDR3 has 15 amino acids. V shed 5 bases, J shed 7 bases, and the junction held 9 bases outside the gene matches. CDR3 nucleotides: TGTGCCAGCAGCCCGGGGCAGGGGGCCGACGGGGAGCTGTTTTTT. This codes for CASSPGQGADGELFF.

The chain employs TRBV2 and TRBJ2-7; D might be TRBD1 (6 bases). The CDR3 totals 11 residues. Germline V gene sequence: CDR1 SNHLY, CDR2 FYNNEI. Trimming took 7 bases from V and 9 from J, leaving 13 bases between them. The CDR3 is CASKGTWAQYF. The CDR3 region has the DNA TGTGCCAGCAAAGGGACATGGGCGCAGTACTTC. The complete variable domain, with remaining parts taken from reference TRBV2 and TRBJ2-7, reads EPEVTQTPSHQVTQMGQEVILRCVPISNHLYFYWYRQILGQKVEFLVSFYNNEISEKSEIFDDQFSVERPDGSNFTLKIRSTKLEDSAMYFCASKGTWAQYFGPGTRLTVT.

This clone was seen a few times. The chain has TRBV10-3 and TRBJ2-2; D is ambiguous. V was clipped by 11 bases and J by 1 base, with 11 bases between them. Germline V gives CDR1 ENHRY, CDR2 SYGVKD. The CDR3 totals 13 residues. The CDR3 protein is CAAGRLNTGELFF. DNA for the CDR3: TGTGCCGCAGGACGTTTGAACACCGGGGAGCTGTTTTTT.

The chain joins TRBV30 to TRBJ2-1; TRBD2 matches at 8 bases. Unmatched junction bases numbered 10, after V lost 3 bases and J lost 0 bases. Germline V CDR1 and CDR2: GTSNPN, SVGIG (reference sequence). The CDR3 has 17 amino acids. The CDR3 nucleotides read TGTGCCTGGAGCCTCCGGACTAGCTTCAGCTCCTACAATGAGCAGTTCTTC. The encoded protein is CAWSLRTSFSSYNEQFF.

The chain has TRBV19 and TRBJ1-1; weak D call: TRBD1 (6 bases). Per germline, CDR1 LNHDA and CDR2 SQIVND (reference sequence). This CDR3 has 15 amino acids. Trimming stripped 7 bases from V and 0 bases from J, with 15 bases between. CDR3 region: CASTSQGIMNTEAFF. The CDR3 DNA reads TGTGCCAGTACATCTCAGGGGATCATGAACACTGAAGCTTTCTTT. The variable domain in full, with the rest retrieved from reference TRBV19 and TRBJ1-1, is DGGITQSPKYLFRKEGQNVTLSCEQNLNHDAMYWYRQDPGQGLRLIYYSQIVNDFQKGDIAEGYSVSREKKESFPLTVTSAQKNPTAFYLCASTSQGIMNTEAFFGQGTRLTVV.

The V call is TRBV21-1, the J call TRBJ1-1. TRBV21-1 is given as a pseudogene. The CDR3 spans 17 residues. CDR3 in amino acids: CASSKGRKGEKRTEAFF. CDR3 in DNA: TGTGCCAGCAGCAAAGGGAGGAAGGGTGAGAAGAGGACTGAAGCTTTCTTT.

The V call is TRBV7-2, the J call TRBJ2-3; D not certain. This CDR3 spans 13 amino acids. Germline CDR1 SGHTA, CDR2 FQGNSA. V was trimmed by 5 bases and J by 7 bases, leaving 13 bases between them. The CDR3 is CASSLNPDYTQYF. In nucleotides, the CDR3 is TGTGCCAGCAGCCTAAATCCAGATTATACGCAGTATTTT.

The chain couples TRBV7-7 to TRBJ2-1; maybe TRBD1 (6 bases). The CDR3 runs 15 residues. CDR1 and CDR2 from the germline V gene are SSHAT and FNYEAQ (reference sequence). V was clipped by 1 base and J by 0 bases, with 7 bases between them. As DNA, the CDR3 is TGTGCCAGCAGCTTAGGAGGGGGCTCCTACAATGAGCAGTTCTTC. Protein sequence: CASSLGGGSYNEQFF.

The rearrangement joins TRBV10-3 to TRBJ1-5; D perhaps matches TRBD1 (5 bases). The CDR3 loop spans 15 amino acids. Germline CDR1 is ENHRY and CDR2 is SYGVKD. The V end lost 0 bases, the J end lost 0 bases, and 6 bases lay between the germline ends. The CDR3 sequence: CAISESGDSNQPQHF. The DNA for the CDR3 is TGTGCCATCAGTGAGTCAGGGGATAGCAATCAGCCCCAGCATTTT.

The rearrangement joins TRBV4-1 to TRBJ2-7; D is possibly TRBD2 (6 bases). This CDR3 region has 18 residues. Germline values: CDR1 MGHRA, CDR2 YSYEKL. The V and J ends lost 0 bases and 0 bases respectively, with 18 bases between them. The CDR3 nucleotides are TGCGCCAGCAGCCAAGACGGATACAGCGGGCAAACCTCCTACGAGCAGTACTTC. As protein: CASSQDGYSGQTSYEQYF.

The CDR3 sequence is CASSSNTDTQYF. DNA of the CDR3: TGTGCCAGCAGCTCTAACACAGATACGCAGTATTTT. V and J are TRBV7-9 and TRBJ2-3; no clear D. This CDR3 has 12 amino acids. CDR1 is SEHNR, CDR2 FQNEAQ, per germline (reference sequence). With 4 bases removed from V and 2 bases from J, the gap between germline ends came to 4 bases.

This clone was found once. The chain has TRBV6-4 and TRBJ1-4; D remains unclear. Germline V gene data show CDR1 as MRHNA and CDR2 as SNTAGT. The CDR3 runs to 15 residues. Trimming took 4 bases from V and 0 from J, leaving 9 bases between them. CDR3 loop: CASSADGATNEKLFF. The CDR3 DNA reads TGTGCCAGCAGTGCTGACGGGGCAACTAATGAAAAACTGTTTTTT.

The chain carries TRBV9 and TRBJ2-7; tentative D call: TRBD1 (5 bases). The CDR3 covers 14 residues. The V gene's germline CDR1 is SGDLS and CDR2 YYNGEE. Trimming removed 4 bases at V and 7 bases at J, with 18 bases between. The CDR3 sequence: CASSHQGTGREQYF. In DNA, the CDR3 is TGTGCCAGCAGCCACCAGGGCACCGGCCGGGAGCAGTACTTC.

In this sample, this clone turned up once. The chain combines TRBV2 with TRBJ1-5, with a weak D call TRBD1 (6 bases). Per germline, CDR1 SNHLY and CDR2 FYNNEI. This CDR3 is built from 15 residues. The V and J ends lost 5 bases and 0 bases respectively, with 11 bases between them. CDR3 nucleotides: TGTGCCAGCAGTCCTACGGGACATAGCAATCAGCCCCAGCATTTT. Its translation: CASSPTGHSNQPQHF.

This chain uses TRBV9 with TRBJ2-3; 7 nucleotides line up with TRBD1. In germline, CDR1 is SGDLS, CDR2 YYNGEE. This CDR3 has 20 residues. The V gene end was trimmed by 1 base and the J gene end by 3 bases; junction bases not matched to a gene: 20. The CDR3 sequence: CASSVLPMGIVTGPTDTQYF. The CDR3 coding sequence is TGTGCCAGCAGCGTATTACCTATGGGGATAGTGACAGGGCCAACAGATACGCAGTATTTT.

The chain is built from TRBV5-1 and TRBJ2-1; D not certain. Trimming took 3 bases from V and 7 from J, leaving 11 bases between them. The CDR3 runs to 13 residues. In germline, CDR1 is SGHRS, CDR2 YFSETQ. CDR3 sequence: CASSWGSGNEQFF. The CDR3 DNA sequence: TGCGCCAGCAGCTGGGGTAGTGGAAATGAGCAGTTCTTC.

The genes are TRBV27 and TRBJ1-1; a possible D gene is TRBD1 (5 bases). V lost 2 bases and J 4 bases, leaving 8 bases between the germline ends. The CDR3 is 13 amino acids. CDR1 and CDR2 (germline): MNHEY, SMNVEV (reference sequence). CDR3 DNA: TGTGCCAGCAGTTTAGGGGGGTTCACTGAAGCTTTCTTT. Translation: CASSLGGFTEAFF.

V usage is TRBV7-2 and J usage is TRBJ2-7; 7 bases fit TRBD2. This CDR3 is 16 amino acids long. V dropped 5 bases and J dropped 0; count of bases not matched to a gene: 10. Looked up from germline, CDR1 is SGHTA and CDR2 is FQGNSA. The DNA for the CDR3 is TGTGCCAGCAGCCCAAGACGGCTAGCGGACTCCTACGAGCAGTACTTC. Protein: CASSPRRLADSYEQYF.

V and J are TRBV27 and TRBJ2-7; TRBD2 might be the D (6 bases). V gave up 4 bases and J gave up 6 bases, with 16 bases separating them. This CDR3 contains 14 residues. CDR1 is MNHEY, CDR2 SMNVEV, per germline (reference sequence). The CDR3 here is CASSSLAGLGEQYF. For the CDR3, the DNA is TGTGCCAGCAGTTCTCTGGCGGGATTGGGCGAGCAGTACTTC.

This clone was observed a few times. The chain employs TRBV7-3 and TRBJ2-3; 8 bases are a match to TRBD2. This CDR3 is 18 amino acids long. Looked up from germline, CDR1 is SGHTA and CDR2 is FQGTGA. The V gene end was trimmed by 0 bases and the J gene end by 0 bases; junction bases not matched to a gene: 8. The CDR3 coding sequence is TGTGCCAGCAGCTTAACGGGGGCTGCGGGAGGAAGCACAGATACGCAGTATTTT. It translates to CASSLTGAAGGSTDTQYF.

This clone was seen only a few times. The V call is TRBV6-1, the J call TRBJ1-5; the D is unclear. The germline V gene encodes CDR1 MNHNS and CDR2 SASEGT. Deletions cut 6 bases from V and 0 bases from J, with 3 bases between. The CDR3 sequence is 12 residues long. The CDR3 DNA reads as TGTGCCAGCAGACTTAGCAATCAGCCCCAGCATTTT. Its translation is CASRLSNQPQHF.

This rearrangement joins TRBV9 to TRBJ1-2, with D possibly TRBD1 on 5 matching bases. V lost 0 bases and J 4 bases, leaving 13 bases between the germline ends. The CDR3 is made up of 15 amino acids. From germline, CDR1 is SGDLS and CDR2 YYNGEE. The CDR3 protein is CASSVAAGSAYGYTF. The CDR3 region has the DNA TGTGCCAGCAGCGTAGCGGCAGGGAGCGCCTATGGCTACACCTTC. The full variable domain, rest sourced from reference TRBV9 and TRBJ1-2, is DSGVTQTPKHLITATGQRVTLRCSPRSGDLSVYWYQQSLDQGLQFLIQYYNGEERAKGNILERFSAQQFPDLHSELNLSSLELGDSALYFCASSVAAGSAYGYTFGSGTRLTVV.

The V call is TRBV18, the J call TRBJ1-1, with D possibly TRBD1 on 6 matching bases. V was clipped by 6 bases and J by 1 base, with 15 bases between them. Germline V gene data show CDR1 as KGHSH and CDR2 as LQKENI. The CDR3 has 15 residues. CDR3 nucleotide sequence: TGTGCCAGCTCCCCCTTACAGGGTTCGAACACTGAAGCTTTCTTT. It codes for CASSPLQGSNTEAFF. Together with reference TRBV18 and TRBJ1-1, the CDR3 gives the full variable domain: NAGVMQNPRHLVRRRGQEARLRCSPMKGHSHVYWYRQLPEEGLKFMVYLQKENIIDESGMPKERFSAEFPKEGPSILRIQQVVRGDSAAYFCASSPLQGSNTEAFFGQGTRLTVV.

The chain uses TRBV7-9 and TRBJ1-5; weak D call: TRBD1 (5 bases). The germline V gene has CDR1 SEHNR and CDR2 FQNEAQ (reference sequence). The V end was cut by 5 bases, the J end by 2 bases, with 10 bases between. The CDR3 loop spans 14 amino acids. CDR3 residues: CASSPQGGNQPQHF. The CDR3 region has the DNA TGTGCCAGCAGCCCGCAAGGGGGCAATCAGCCCCAGCATTTT.

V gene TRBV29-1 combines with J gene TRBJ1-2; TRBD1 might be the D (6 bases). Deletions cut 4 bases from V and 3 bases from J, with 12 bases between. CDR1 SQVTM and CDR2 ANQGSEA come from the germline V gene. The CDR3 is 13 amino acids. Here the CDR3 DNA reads TGCAGCGTTGGGGGGACAAGAGACTATGGCTACACCTTC. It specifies CSVGGTRDYGYTF.

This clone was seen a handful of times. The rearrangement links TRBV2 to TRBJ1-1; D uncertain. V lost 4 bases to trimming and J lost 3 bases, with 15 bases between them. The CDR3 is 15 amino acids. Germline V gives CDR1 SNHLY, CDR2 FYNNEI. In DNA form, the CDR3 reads TGTGCCAGCAGTGCGTCAGCCCTGCGGTACACTGAAGCTTTCTTT. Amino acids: CASSASALRYTEAFF.